These 23 T cell receptor beta chains originate from one sample sequenced in a study of beta chain features in type 1 diabetes. Findings and limits, study-wide: Among patients with Type 1 diabetes, TCRB CDR3s were moderately but significantly shorter in every one of the four CD4+ subsets.

Expressed TCRB transcripts were sequenced because the entire RNA isolate underwent reverse transcription. The table came from immunoSEQ multiplex PCR; TCRdb's copy has only in-frame clones and leaves some out. The sample lists 640,000 or so clones; 13% were seen once. No antigen is known for these receptors. Sequenced input: naive CD4+ T cells from blood. These receptors originate from a young man with type 1 diabetes.

The chain uses TRBV7-8 and TRBJ1-4; weak D call: TRBD1 (6 bases). Germline loops: CDR1 SGHVS, CDR2 FQNEAQ. Trimming took off 0 bases at V and 10 bases at J, with 21 bases between the two ends. The CDR3 totals 17 residues. The CDR3, as DNA: TGTGCCAGCAGCTTAGCCCAAAACAGGGAAGGGGATGGAAAACTGTTTTTT. Protein: CASSLAQNREGDGKLFF.

The genes are TRBV7-9 and TRBJ2-7, with D possibly matching TRBD1 (5 bases). The CDR3 contains 14 residues. Per germline, CDR1 SEHNR and CDR2 FQNEAQ (reference sequence). The V end lost 7 bases, the J end lost 2 bases, and 15 bases lay between the germline ends. The CDR3 loop reads CASTDSGPPYEQYF. The DNA for the CDR3 is TGTGCCAGCACCGACAGTGGGCCTCCCTACGAGCAGTACTTC.

This clone was seen only a few times. The chain is built from TRBV7-2 and TRBJ2-1; TRBD2 matches 9 bases. The CDR3 sequence is 14 residues long. V shed 5 bases and J 10 bases; nucleotides not matched to a gene: 9. Germline V gene sequence: CDR1 SGHTA, CDR2 FQGNSA. The CDR3 sequence is CASSPRSGGSEQFF. For the CDR3, the DNA is TGTGCCAGCAGCCCCCGGAGCGGGGGGAGCGAGCAGTTCTTC.

This clone has just a few counts. The genes are TRBV29-1 and TRBJ1-2; D not resolved. CDR1 is SQVTM, CDR2 ANQGSEA, per germline. The CDR3 extends over 12 amino acids. V lost 7 bases and J 2 bases, leaving 11 bases between the germline ends. The CDR3, as DNA: TGCAGCGCGGGCCGAGAAAACTATGGCTACACCTTC. It codes for CSAGRENYGYTF.

The V and J genes are TRBV7-2 and TRBJ1-2, with D hard to call. The CDR3 has 14 amino acids. The V and J ends lost 7 bases and 1 base respectively, with 13 bases between them. Per the germline V gene, CDR1 is SGHTA and CDR2 is FQGNSA. The CDR3 DNA follows: TGTGCCAGCAACTTGGGAAACCTTAACTATGGCTACACCTTC. Its translation is CASNLGNLNYGYTF. Filled out from reference TRBV7-2 and TRBJ1-2, the complete variable domain reads GAGVSQSPSNKVTEKGKDVELRCDPISGHTALYWYRQSLGQGLEFLIYFQGNSAPDKSGLPSDRFSAERTGGSVSTLTIQRTQQEDSAVYLCASNLGNLNYGYTFGSGTRLTVV.

The chain is built from TRBV19 and TRBJ2-5, with D tentatively TRBD1 (5 bases). Looked up from germline, CDR1 is LNHDA and CDR2 is SQIVND (reference sequence). The ends were cut back, 8 bases at V and 5 bases at J, with 18 bases in the middle. This CDR3 is built from 14 residues. CDR3 sequence reads: CASPSGGHLETQYF. The CDR3, as DNA: TGTGCCAGTCCATCAGGTGGACATCTCGAGACCCAGTACTTC.

This clone turned up a few times. The chain is built from TRBV9 and TRBJ1-2; D remains ambiguous. V lost 0 bases, J lost 4 bases, and 19 bases lay in between. The germline CDR1 and CDR2 sequences are SGDLS and YYNGEE. This CDR3 is built from 17 residues. CDR3: CASSVDGSARLGYGYTF. CDR3 bases: TGTGCCAGCAGCGTAGATGGGTCAGCCCGGCTGGGCTATGGCTACACCTTC.

This clone has more than one count but fewer than ten. V gene TRBV5-1 combines with J gene TRBJ1-2; a possible D gene is TRBD1 (5 bases). From germline, CDR1 is SGHRS and CDR2 YFSETQ. The V end was cut by 5 bases, the J end by 0 bases, with 14 bases between. The CDR3 consists of 15 residues. CDR3 bases: TGCGCCAGCAGTTGGGACGGAACCGCTAACTATGGCTACACCTTC. Translated, it gives CASSWDGTANYGYTF.

Worth noting for this clone: The same CDR3 can be traced to other DNA sequences in this sample. The rearrangement uses TRBV5-1 and TRBJ1-5; 8 bases map to TRBD1. The length of the CDR3 is 14 residues. CDR1 SGHRS and CDR2 YFSETQ come from the germline V gene. V was clipped by 4 bases and J by 4 bases; unmatched bases: 4. The CDR3 nucleotides read TGCGCCAGCAGCCCGGGACAGGAGAATCAGCCCCAGCATTTT. This encodes CASSPGQENQPQHF.

The chain carries TRBV28 and TRBJ1-1; 7 bases are a match to TRBD1. J was trimmed by 2 bases and V by 5 bases; bases with no gene match: 2. The CDR3 loop spans 13 amino acids. Per germline, CDR1 MDHEN and CDR2 SYDVKM. CDR3 residues: CASSGQVNTEAFF. DNA for the CDR3: TGTGCCAGCAGTGGACAGGTAAACACTGAAGCTTTCTTT.

The CDR3 protein is CAITPGPSSYEQYF. CDR3 in DNA: TGTGCCATCACCCCGGGGCCGAGCTCCTACGAGCAGTACTTC. The rearrangement links TRBV10-3 to TRBJ2-7; TRBD1 or TRBD2 may be the D gene (5 bases each). CDR1 ENHRY and CDR2 SYGVKD come from the germline V gene. Deletions cut 7 bases from V and 0 bases from J, with 13 bases between. The CDR3 spans 14 residues.

This clone has only a few counts. V is TRBV30 and J is TRBJ1-1; unclear D gene. The CDR3 consists of 11 residues. Trimming cost V 1 base and J 7 bases, with 7 bases left between them. From germline, CDR1 is GTSNPN and CDR2 SVGIG (reference sequence). CDR3 sequence: CAWSGPGEAFF. CDR3 bases: TGTGCCTGGAGTGGTCCGGGTGAAGCTTTCTTT.

CDR3 in DNA: TGTGCCAGCAGCTTGGGAGGCAGCTCCTACGAGCAGTACTTC. It is translated as CASSLGGSSYEQYF. The chain links TRBV5-4 to TRBJ2-7, with no clear D. V shed 0 bases and J shed 0 bases, with 7 bases lying between them. Germline loops: CDR1 SGHNT, CDR2 YYREEE (reference sequence). This CDR3 contains 14 residues.

This chain uses TRBV6-5 with TRBJ2-2; D unclear. The CDR3 is 16 residues long. In germline, CDR1 is MNHEY, CDR2 SVGAGI. Trimming shortened V by 0 bases and J by 9 bases, and 17 bases separated the two germline ends. CDR3 residues: CASSYSTRLEMRELFF. The CDR3 nucleotides are TGTGCCAGCAGTTACTCGACGAGGCTCGAAATGAGGGAGCTGTTTTTT.

This rearrangement joins TRBV5-1 to TRBJ1-1, with 11 positions matching TRBD1. Germline V gene data show CDR1 as SGHRS and CDR2 as YFSETQ. This CDR3 is built from 15 residues. The trim removed 4 bases at V and 7 bases at J, leaving 9 bases unmatched. The CDR3 DNA follows: TGCGCCAGCAGCCTCCGGACAGGGGGCGAGGGTGAAGCTTTCTTT. Protein: CASSLRTGGEGEAFF.

In its sample, this clone was seen a few times. This chain links TRBV19 with TRBJ2-3; D unresolved. The CDR3 has 12 residues. The germline gives CDR1 LNHDA, CDR2 SQIVND (reference sequence). The germline V and J ends were trimmed by 3 bases and 4 bases, with 5 bases remaining between them. CDR3 residues: CASSMAPDTQYF. CDR3 DNA sequence: TGTGCCAGTAGTATGGCCCCAGATACGCAGTATTTT.

The chain employs TRBV7-9 and TRBJ2-7, with a possible D match to TRBD1 (5 bases). Trimming removed 4 bases from V and 6 bases from J, with 16 bases in between. CDR1 SEHNR and CDR2 FQNEAQ come from the germline V gene (reference sequence). CDR3 size: 14 residues. This chain's CDR3 is CASSSIRDFSEQYF. The CDR3 DNA is TGTGCCAGCAGCTCCATCAGGGATTTCTCCGAGCAGTACTTC.

There are a few counts of this clone. Other DNA variants within this sample encode the same CDR3. As DNA, the CDR3 is TGTGCCAGCAGCCCGCCTGCAGGAAACACCATATATTTT. Its translation is CASSPPAGNTIYF. J is TRBJ1-3 and V is TRBV25-1; D remains unclear. Between the trimmed V and J ends, which lost 6 bases and 4 bases, there was a span of 10 bases. The CDR3 length is 13 residues. Germline values: CDR1 MGHDK, CDR2 SYGVNS.

This clone showed up just once. The V call is TRBV7-3, the J call TRBJ2-3; D possibly corresponds to TRBD2 (7 bases). This CDR3 comprises 15 residues. Germline V lookup: CDR1 SGHTA, CDR2 FQGTGA. The V end lost 5 bases, the J end lost 6 bases, and 18 bases lay between the germline ends. CDR3 amino acids: CASSPWGGPTDTQYF. For the CDR3, the DNA is TGTGCCAGCAGCCCCTGGGGGGGGCCAACGGATACGCAGTATTTT.

This clone was seen a few times. This chain uses TRBV25-1 with TRBJ1-1; D call uncertain. CDR3 size: 12 residues. Trimming removed 3 bases from V and 10 bases from J, with 12 bases in between. Germline V gene lookup returns CDR1 MGHDK and CDR2 SYGVNS. The CDR3, as DNA: TGTGCCAGCAGTGAGGGAAGTGGAGGAGCTTTCTTT. This encodes CASSEGSGGAFF.

The genes are TRBV19 and TRBJ1-2; D gene unclear. The CDR3 runs 14 residues. Trimming took 2 bases from V and 8 from J, leaving 15 bases between them. Germline V gene lookup returns CDR1 LNHDA and CDR2 SQIVND (reference sequence). The CDR3 region is CASSIPGTPAGYTF. CDR3 coding DNA: TGTGCCAGTAGTATACCGGGAACCCCGGCGGGCTACACCTTC.

This clone was counted between two and nine times. The CDR3 nucleotides are TGCGCCAGCAGCCAGAGCGGGGGGGCCGCGGTGGAGACCCAGTACTTC. It specifies CASSQSGGAAVETQYF. This chain connects TRBV4-1 to TRBJ2-5, with 10 positions matching TRBD2. V was pared by 3 bases and J by 5 bases, with 9 bases of the junction left unmatched. In germline, CDR1 is MGHRA, CDR2 YSYEKL. The CDR3 spans 16 residues.

The sample holds a few counts of this clone. CDR3 in amino acids: CAIRTGGANYGYTF. The CDR3 DNA is TGTGCCATCAGGACAGGGGGAGCTAACTATGGCTACACCTTC. The rearrangement joins TRBV10-3 to TRBJ1-2; 9 bases match TRBD1. Germline V gives CDR1 ENHRY, CDR2 SYGVKD. V shed 6 bases, J shed 0 bases, and the junction held 2 bases outside the gene matches. This CDR3 comprises 14 residues.